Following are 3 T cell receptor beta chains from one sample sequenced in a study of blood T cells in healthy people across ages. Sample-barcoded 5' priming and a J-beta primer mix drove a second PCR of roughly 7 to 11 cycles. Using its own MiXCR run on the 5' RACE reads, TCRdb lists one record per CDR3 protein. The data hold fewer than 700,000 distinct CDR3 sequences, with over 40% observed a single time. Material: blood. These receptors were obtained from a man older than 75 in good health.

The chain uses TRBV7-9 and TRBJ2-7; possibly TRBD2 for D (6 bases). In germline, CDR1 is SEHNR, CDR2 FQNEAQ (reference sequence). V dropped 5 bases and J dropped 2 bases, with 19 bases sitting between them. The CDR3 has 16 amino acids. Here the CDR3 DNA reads TGTGCCAGCAGCCCCCGTACGGGGGTGTTACCCTACGAGCAGTACTTC. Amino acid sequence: CASSPRTGVLPYEQYF.

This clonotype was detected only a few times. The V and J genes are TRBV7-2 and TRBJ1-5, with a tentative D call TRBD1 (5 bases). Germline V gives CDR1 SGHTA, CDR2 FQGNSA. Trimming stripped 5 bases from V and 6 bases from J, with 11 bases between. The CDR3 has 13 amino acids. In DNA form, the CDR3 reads TGTGCCAGCAGCGTCAGGGAGGGTCAGCCCCAGCATTTT. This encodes CASSVREGQPQHF. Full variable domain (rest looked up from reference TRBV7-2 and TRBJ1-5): GAGVSQSPSNKVTEKGKDVELRCDPISGHTALYWYRQSLGQGLEFLIYFQGNSAPDKSGLPSDRFSAERTGGSVSTLTIQRTQQEDSAVYLCASSVREGQPQHFGDGTRLSIL.

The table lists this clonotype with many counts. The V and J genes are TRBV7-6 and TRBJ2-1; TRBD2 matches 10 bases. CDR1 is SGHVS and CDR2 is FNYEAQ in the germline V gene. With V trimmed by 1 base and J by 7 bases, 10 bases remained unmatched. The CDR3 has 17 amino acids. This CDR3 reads CASSLGLASGSSNEQFF. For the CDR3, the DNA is TGTGCCAGCAGCTTAGGATTGGCTAGCGGGAGTTCAAATGAGCAGTTCTTC.